This TCR beta chain was recorded in a study of beta chain features in type 1 diabetes. The study's findings and limits: In patients and controls equally, PCR might favor templates that are shorter. Whether HLA type influences TCRB rearrangement remained unresolved here.

The authors obtained over 98% purity in all sorted populations. Expressed TCRB transcripts were sequenced after all isolated RNA was converted to cDNA. Sequenced by immunoSEQ multiplex PCR; TCRdb stores in-frame clones only, minus some. This sample has about 150,000 clones, with around 8.5% found just once. A remark on this clone: Its antigen is still unknown.

This sequence was found in a man in his late teens or twenties in good health. The sample comprised central memory CD4+ T cells from blood.

The CDR3 DNA sequence: TGTGCCTGGAGCTCCTTACTCGGGAGGAGGGAGCGCTCCTACAATGAGCAGTTCTTC. It yields the protein CAWSSLLGRRERSYNEQFF. The chain recombines TRBV30 with TRBJ2-1, with 7 bases fitting TRBD2. V lost 3 bases to trimming and J lost 0 bases; unmatched junction nucleotides: 17. Per the germline V gene, CDR1 is GTSNPN and CDR2 is SVGIG (reference sequence). The CDR3 spans 19 residues.